The next 12 T cell receptor beta chains were all read from a single sample in a study of T cells in women clearing cervical HPV infection. Sequencing used immunoSEQ multiplex PCR; TCRdb keeps in-frame clones, though not all of them. The specimen's table records approximately 52,000 clones. Sequenced sample: blood buffy coat. The source is a woman between 18 and 70 years old with a cervical HPV16 infection that either progressed to CIN3+ or cleared (not recorded which).

Points on this clone: The CDR3 goes on 3 residues after the read ends, and that part is filled in from the germline J gene. The genes are TRBV7-2 and TRBJ2-3, with D tentatively TRBD2 (6 bases). Trimming took 5 bases from V and 3 from J, leaving 12 bases between them. The CDR3 length is 14 residues. The V gene's germline CDR1 is SGHTA and CDR2 FQGNSA. CDR3 in amino acids: CASSEAGGTDTQYF. The CDR3 bases that were read are TGTGCCAGCAGCGAAGCGGGCGGAACAGATACG.

Comment on this clone: The read halts 3 residues ahead of the CDR3 end, with the missing end drawn from the germline J gene. The J gene is TRBJ2-7, the V gene TRBV19; TRBD1 is a possible D gene (6 bases). Germline V gene sequence: CDR1 LNHDA, CDR2 SQIVND (reference sequence). V was clipped by 5 bases and J by 0 bases, with 11 bases between them. This CDR3 is built from 14 residues. CDR3 amino acids: CASSAQGTSYEQYF. The CDR3 bases that were read are TGTGCCAGTAGTGCCCAGGGGACCTCCTACGAG.

A note on this clone: The read finishes 3 residues shy of the CDR3 end, and the germline J gene is used to complete it. The chain employs TRBV5-1 and TRBJ2-7; tentative D call: TRBD2 (5 bases). CDR1 is SGHRS and CDR2 is YFSETQ in the germline V gene. The CDR3 is 14 residues long. V dropped 5 bases and J dropped 1 base, with 13 bases sitting between them. This CDR3 is CASSGGGGSYEQYF. The DNA read from the CDR3 is TGCGCCAGCAGTGGAGGCGGTGGTTCCTACGAG.

Turning to this clone: The CDR3 goes on 3 residues after the read ends, and that part is filled in from the germline J gene. This chain connects TRBV18 to TRBJ1-1; D may be TRBD1 (6 bases). The V end lost 4 bases, the J end lost 6 bases, and 18 bases lay between the germline ends. CDR3 size: 15 residues. The germline gives CDR1 KGHSH, CDR2 LQKENI. The CDR3 here is CASSRVAGVGAEAFF. Partial CDR3 DNA: TGTGCCAGCTCACGGGTGGCAGGGGTGGGAGCTGAA.

The sequenced part of the CDR3 DNA is TGTGCCAGCAGCTTGCGGGGGGCCCCCTACTATGGC. Translation gives CASSLRGAPYYG. The entire CDR3 protein is CASSLRGAPYYGYTF. The rearrangement links TRBV5-6 to TRBJ1-2; the D gene is possibly TRBD1 (6 bases). The CDR3 end lies 3 residues beyond the end of the read and is filled in from the germline J gene. CDR3 length equals 15 residues. From germline, CDR1 is SGHDT and CDR2 YYEEEE. Trimming took off 1 base at V and 3 bases at J, with 13 bases between the two ends.

As for this clone: The read halts 3 residues ahead of the CDR3 end, with the missing end drawn from the germline J gene. The genes are TRBV20-1 and TRBJ2-1; TRBD1 is a possible D gene (6 bases). The germline V gene encodes CDR1 DFQATT and CDR2 SNEGSKA (reference sequence). The CDR3 extends over 16 amino acids. The germline V and J ends were trimmed by 5 bases and 2 bases, with 19 bases remaining between them. CDR3 bases read: TGCAGTGCTGACCCCAGGGGATTTTCTCCCTACAATGAG. It codes for CSADPRGFSPYNE. The whole CDR3 reads CSADPRGFSPYNEQFF.

On this clone: Read coverage stops 3 residues before the CDR3 terminus; the germline J gene supplies the remainder. V usage is TRBV11-2 and J usage is TRBJ1-3, with TRBD1 matching 7 bases. This CDR3 is built from 14 residues. Germline V lookup: CDR1 SGHAT, CDR2 FQNNGV. V gave up 5 bases and J gave up 4 bases; unmatched junction bases: 5. The CDR3 sequence is CASSVTGVGNTIYF. CDR3 DNA (partial): TGTGCCAGCAGCGTCACAGGGGTCGGAAACACC.

Notes on this clone: The CDR3 goes on 3 residues after the read ends, and that part is filled in from the germline J gene. The rearrangement uses TRBV5-5 and TRBJ1-1; 9 nucleotides agree with TRBD1. CDR1 and CDR2 from the germline V gene are SGHKS and YYEKEE (reference sequence). The CDR3 extends over 15 amino acids. The chain's CDR3 is CASGLQDRGTLEAFF. CDR3 DNA, as far as it was read: TGTGCCAGCGGACTCCAGGACAGGGGCACACTCGAA. The full variable domain, completed using reference TRBV5-5 and TRBJ1-1, is DAGVTQSPTHLIKTRGQQVTLRCSPISGHKSVSWYQQVLGQGPQFIFQYYEKEERGRGNFPDRFSARQFPNYSSELNVNALLLGDSALYLCASGLQDRGTLEAFFGQGTRLTVV.

In regard to this clone: Read coverage stops 3 residues before the CDR3 terminus; the germline J gene supplies the remainder. The chain is built from TRBV2 and TRBJ2-7; no clear D gene. Trimming took 0 bases from V and 4 from J, leaving 7 bases between them. CDR1 SNHLY and CDR2 FYNNEI come from the germline V gene. There are 13 residues in the CDR3. CDR3 bases read: TGTGCCAGCAGTGAAGCCGGTCGGTACGAG. Its translation is CASSEAGRYE. The entire CDR3 sequence reads CASSEAGRYEQYF.

As regards this clone: The CDR3 extends 3 residues past the end of the read, so its final part is completed from the germline J gene. The rearrangement joins TRBV5-1 to TRBJ1-1, with D possibly matching TRBD1 (5 bases). The germline V gene encodes CDR1 SGHRS and CDR2 YFSETQ. The CDR3 spans 13 residues. Trimming left V 9 bases short and J 0 bases short, with 12 bases between. The CDR3: CATQDSLNTEAFF. Partial CDR3 DNA: TGCGCCACACAGGATTCTTTGAACACTGAA.

As to this clone: With the read ending 3 residues before the CDR3 end, the germline J gene is used to fill in that end. This chain links TRBV5-5 with TRBJ1-2; TRBD1 agrees at 7 bases. This CDR3 spans 15 amino acids. CDR1 and CDR2 from the germline V gene are SGHKS and YYEKEE (reference sequence). The junction had 12 bases not matched to a gene; V was cut back by 4 bases and J by 6 bases. CDR3 protein: CASSPRQGVSDGYTF. The CDR3 DNA, read in part, is TGTGCCAGCAGCCCCCGACAGGGTGTTTCGGATGGC.

CDR3 DNA, as far as it was read: TGCGCCAGCAGCATGGGACAGGGGTCGGGCACCGGGGAG. It encodes CASSMGQGSGTGE. The full CDR3 reads CASSMGQGSGTGELFF. The V and J genes are TRBV5-1 and TRBJ2-2, with 10 positions matching TRBD1. The read gets to within 3 residues of the CDR3 end, and the germline J gene fills in the rest. CDR3 length: 16 residues. Germline loops: CDR1 SGHRS, CDR2 YFSETQ. The junction had 7 bases not matched to a gene; V was cut back by 4 bases and J by 4 bases.